This TCR beta chain is from a study of T-cell memory formation after mild COVID-19 (dated by TCRdb to the early 2020s). Study-wide context: Most TCR sequence clusters were specific to one of the two donors. T-cell clones expanding and contracting after mild COVID-19 in two donors were tracked by longitudinal TCRalpha and TCRbeta repertoire sequencing. The cohort comprised two young, previously healthy adult volunteers, one female and one male.

What the authors observed across the whole study: Some responding clones were found in pre-infection memory, which suggests that pre-existing cross-reactive memory T cells took part in the SARS-CoV-2 response. Whether the second-wave clones peaking on day 37 were SARS-CoV-2 specific was not confirmed. Contracting CD4+ clones turned up mainly in the CM and EM memory subsets, whereas EMRA was where CD8+ clones were enriched. The study covered only two mild cases, and larger cohorts including severe cases with pre-infection samples were considered necessary. From day 15 to 85, contracting clones showed balanced CD4/CD8 phenotypes, whereas a second wave of clones that expanded from day 15 to 37 leaned towards CD4+.

PBMCs were isolated by Ficoll-Paque density gradient centrifugation. This clonotype was picked up a small number of times. There is no known antigen for this receptor. Per-base quality was not reported, and no clone a single base away is much larger than it. The CDR3, from cysteine to phenylalanine, totals 15 residues. The DNA shown is the 45-base CDR3, in frame from base 1. CDR1 and CDR2 are read off the germline V gene as SGHDT and YYEEEE. Between the V and J ends, shortened by 4 bases and 3 bases respectively, the junction contains 16 bases. Reads for this sample came from an Illumina NovaSeq 6000. cDNA libraries for TCRalpha and TCRbeta were prepared by 5'RACE using constant-segment primers, with sample barcodes and unique molecular identifiers added. Trizol reagent was used to extract RNA from every sample. Amplification of the libraries took two PCR steps, and the second step added a second sample barcode plus Illumina TruSeq adapters. The libraries were sequenced on an Illumina NovaSeq using 2 x 150 bp paired-end reads. The study's processing was this. Reads were demultiplexed and collapsed into UMI-guided consensus sequences with migec v1.2.7. Using mixcr v2.1.11, UMI consensuses were aligned to TRA and TRB V and J templates and then assembled into clonotypes. A clonotype was counted as expanded or contracted only if both edgeR and NoisET called the change significant, with noise models trained on biological replicates. For edgeR calls, a false discovery rate-adjusted p below 0.01 and a log2 fold-change threshold of 1 were applied. As an exploratory analysis of dynamics, max-normalized trajectories of the 1000 most abundant clonotypes were examined with PCA combined with hierarchical clustering. Separately sequenced CD4+ and CD8+ repertoires were used to assign the CD4 or CD8 phenotype of responding clones. TCRdb's own reprocessing of the public reads used fastp at Q25 and MiXCR and kept productive beta chains. Under each unique CDR3 protein, matching rows form one entry showing the most common genes and DNA. The V and J calls here are based on TCRdb, not the publication. This sample gives approximately 450,000 distinct CDR3 sequences in total; roughly 18% of them show up just once. Of the sample, 12% is held by the ten largest clones.

Sequences were obtained from PBMCs or a T cell subset sorted from them (not recorded which). The TCR was taken from an adult woman who had mild COVID-19 (a few samples of this study predate the infection). The sample titles of this study are shuffled in the database, so cell type and time point are left out; the donor was told from shared clones. The receptor chain draws on TRBV5-6 and TRBJ1-2; the D gene is possibly TRBD1, with 6 bases matching. The base sequence is TGTGCCAGCAGCCCGGACCCCAGGACAGACTATGGCTACACCTTC. This encodes CASSPDPRTDYGYTF.